This T cell receptor beta chain was sequenced in a study of CD8 T cells in ankylosing spondylitis. General study findings and limits: Within matched ankylosing spondylitis synovial fluid, disease-linked clones were reportedly significantly enriched.

On this clonotype itself: Its specificity is not known.

MiXCR, run by TCRdb on the 5' RACE reads, gives a single entry per CDR3 protein. The sample has around 140,000 distinct CDR3 sequences, 9.5% to 12% seen once. This CDR3 has 13 residues. Germline CDR1 reads LGHDT; CDR2 reads YNNKEL (reference sequence). Between the trimmed V and J ends, which lost 1 base and 4 bases, there was a span of 7 bases. The rearrangement links TRBV3-1 to TRBJ1-1; D remains unclear. The receptor's source is a female donor with ankylosing spondylitis or in good health (not recorded which). Sequencing input: blood, either unsorted or a sorted T cell fraction (not recorded which). The CDR3: CASSQAGSTEAFF. For the CDR3, the DNA is TGTGCCAGCAGCCAAGCCGGGAGCACTGAAGCTTTCTTT.